The 10 T cell receptor beta chains presented below share a single source sample, sequenced in a study of blood T cell repertoires in COVID-19. The repertoire was sequenced with immunoSEQ multiplex PCR; TCRdb's copy has only in-frame clones and lacks some. Of some 210,000 clones listed, 75% to 90% are singletons. The sequencing sample was made of peripheral blood. These receptors were taken from a woman in her thirties or forties with acute or convalescent COVID-19.

J is TRBJ1-4 and V is TRBV30; 9 nucleotides align to TRBD1. The CDR3 is 16 amino acids. After removal of 3 bases from V and 7 bases from J, the junction contained 12 bases not matched to a gene. Germline assignment: CDR1 GTSNPN and CDR2 SVGIG (reference sequence). Written as DNA, the CDR3 is TGTGCCTGGAGACAGGGTAGGACAGGGGATCGTGAAAAACTGTTTTTT. This translates into CAWRQGRTGDREKLFF.

The chain joins TRBV4-1 to TRBJ2-5, with 7 bases identical to TRBD2. Germline CDR1 reads MGHRA; CDR2 reads YSYEKL. The CDR3 covers 16 residues. V was pared by 2 bases and J by 5 bases, with 11 bases of the junction left unmatched. The CDR3 nucleotides read TGCGCCAGCAGCCAAAACCTGGCAACTAGCGCGGAGACCCAGTACTTC. Translation gives CASSQNLATSAETQYF.

The CDR3 reads CASSLGPRTGVEKLFF. DNA for the CDR3: TGTGCCAGCAGCTTAGGACCACGAACAGGGGTTGAAAAACTGTTTTTT. This chain uses TRBV7-3 with TRBJ1-4; 7 nucleotides agree with TRBD1. This CDR3 is 16 amino acids long. CDR1 and CDR2 from the germline V gene are SGHTA and FQGTGA. V trimming: 2 bases; J trimming: 7 bases; junction bases outside the gene matches: 10.

Only one count was recorded for this clone. The CDR3 DNA is TGTGCCACCGAGGGGGCAGGGGGCCGATATAATTCACCCCTCCACTTT. It specifies CATEGAGGRYNSPLHF. The V gene is TRBV24-1, the J gene TRBJ1-6; 8 nucleotides line up with TRBD1. The V and J ends lost 9 bases and 4 bases, in that order; junction bases with no gene match: 10. The germline CDR1 and CDR2 sequences are KGHDR and SFDVKD. The CDR3 is made up of 16 amino acids.

The rearrangement links TRBV5-4 to TRBJ2-1; 9 bases line up with TRBD2. The CDR3 spans 14 residues. Germline trimming cut 0 bases from V and 7 bases from J; bases unmatched to any gene: 2. The V gene's germline CDR1 is SGHNT and CDR2 YYREEE (reference sequence). DNA for the CDR3: TGTGCCAGCAGCTTGGGCGGGGGGGCGAATGAGCAGTTCTTC. The encoded protein is CASSLGGGANEQFF. Supplemented by reference TRBV5-4 and TRBJ2-1, the full variable domain reads ETGVTQSPTHLIKTRGQQVTLRCSSQSGHNTVSWYQQALGQGPQFIFQYYREEENGRGNFPPRFSGLQFPNYSSELNVNALELDDSALYLCASSLGGGANEQFFGPGTRLTVL.

The CDR3 region is CASSSWTGGRSETQYF. CDR3 DNA sequence: TGTGCCAGTAGTAGTTGGACGGGGGGGCGCTCAGAGACCCAGTACTTC. The chain is built from TRBV19 and TRBJ2-5, with TRBD2 identical over 8 bases. Looked up from germline, CDR1 is LNHDA and CDR2 is SQIVND (reference sequence). The J segment lost 4 bases and the V segment lost 4 bases, leaving 11 bases of the junction unmatched. CDR3 length: 16 residues. The entire variable domain, with the rest obtained from reference TRBV19 and TRBJ2-5, is as follows: DGGITQSPKYLFRKEGQNVTLSCEQNLNHDAMYWYRQDPGQGLRLIYYSQIVNDFQKGDIAEGYSVSREKKESFPLTVTSAQKNPTAFYLCASSSWTGGRSETQYFGPGTRLLVL.

This clone has just one count. The CDR3 DNA sequence: TGTGCCAGCAGTCCCGACAGGGACTCCTACAATGAGCAGTTCTTC. Translation gives CASSPDRDSYNEQFF. The chain recombines TRBV3-1 (or the pseudogene TRBV3-2) with TRBJ2-1, with 7 positions matching TRBD1. Per the germline V gene, CDR1 is LGHDT and CDR2 is YNNKEL (reference sequence). CDR3 length equals 15 residues. Trimming at V came to 6 bases and at J to 0 bases, leaving 5 bases not matched to a gene.

J is TRBJ2-4 and V is TRBV6-2 or TRBV6-3, with D perhaps matching TRBD2 (5 bases). V lost 2 bases, J lost 3 bases, and 8 bases lay in between. Germline V gives CDR1 MNHEY, CDR2 SVGEGT. The CDR3 has 14 amino acids. CDR3 coding DNA: TGTGCCAGCAGTTACGGAGGCAGCAAAAACATTCAGTACTTC. This codes for CASSYGGSKNIQYF.

Concerning this clone itself: Just one base apart from a much larger clone, this may be a read error. The chain is built from TRBV5-8 and TRBJ1-5, with D possibly TRBD1 on 6 matching bases. Germline assignment: CDR1 SGHTS and CDR2 YDEGEE. The CDR3 is made up of 13 amino acids. Trimming left V 4 bases short and J 6 bases short, with 11 bases between. CDR3 sequence: CASSPQGFQPQHF. The CDR3 DNA reads as TGTGCCAGCAGCCCACAGGGATTTCAGCCCCAGCATTTT. Supplemented by reference TRBV5-8 and TRBJ1-5, the full variable domain reads EAGVTQSPTHLIKTRGQQATLRCSPISGHTSVYWYQQALGLGLQFLLWYDEGEERNRGNFPPRFSGRQFPNYSSELNVNALELEDSALYLCASSPQGFQPQHFGDGTRLSIL.

J is TRBJ1-1 and V is TRBV19; D not resolved. Germline CDR1 reads LNHDA; CDR2 reads SQIVND (reference sequence). The V end lost 4 bases, the J end lost 5 bases, and 14 bases lay between the germline ends. This CDR3 has 14 amino acids. For the CDR3, the DNA is TGTGCCAGTAGTACCCCGGGTGGTCGAACTGAAGCTTTCTTT. Translation: CASSTPGGRTEAFF.